The 8 T cell receptor beta chains in this list originate from one sample, sequenced in a study of graft-versus-host responses after intestinal transplantation. Sequencing used immunoSEQ multiplex PCR; TCRdb keeps in-frame clones, though not all of them. The sample contains fewer than 45,000 clones, around 90% of which appear only once. The sample here was PBMCs, taken 524 days after transplant. All receptors derive from a human patient who received an intestinal transplant, so some T cells may come from the graft donor.

The V and J genes are TRBV19 and TRBJ2-7, with a weak D call TRBD1 (6 bases). V shed 5 bases and J shed 3 bases, with 17 bases lying between them. CDR3 size: 15 residues. The V gene's germline CDR1 is LNHDA and CDR2 SQIVND (reference sequence). CDR3 protein: CASSPQGSSYYEQYF. CDR3 coding DNA: TGTGCCAGTAGTCCTCAGGGGTCCTCGTACTACGAGCAGTACTTC.

This chain connects TRBV6-4 to TRBJ2-7; 7 nucleotides match TRBD2. Unmatched junction bases numbered 10, after V lost 4 bases and J lost 4 bases. There are 15 residues in the CDR3. From germline, CDR1 is MRHNA and CDR2 SNTAGT. CDR3 sequence reads: CASSALAGAGYEQYF. The DNA of the CDR3 is TGTGCCAGCAGTGCTCTTGCGGGAGCTGGATACGAGCAGTACTTC.

V is TRBV9 and J is TRBJ1-2; perhaps TRBD1 as D (5 bases). Germline CDR1 and CDR2: SGDLS and YYNGEE. The CDR3 loop spans 13 amino acids. The ends were cut back, 4 bases at V and 6 bases at J, with 13 bases in the middle. The CDR3 reads CASSPRDLHGYTF. The CDR3 DNA reads TGTGCCAGCAGCCCCCGGGACTTACATGGCTACACCTTC.

The rearrangement joins TRBV2 to TRBJ2-1, with D perhaps TRBD2 (5 bases). CDR1 is SNHLY and CDR2 is FYNNEI in the germline V gene. V shed 8 bases and J shed 4 bases, with 18 bases lying between them. The CDR3 covers 15 residues. Here the CDR3 reads CASGTRPPIYNEQFF. CDR3 DNA sequence: TGTGCCAGCGGAACTAGACCGCCCATATACAATGAGCAGTTCTTC.

This chain joins TRBV4-2 and TRBJ1-2; TRBD1 matches 7 bases. This CDR3 region has 18 residues. J was trimmed by 3 bases and V by 2 bases; bases with no gene match: 15. The germline CDR1 and CDR2 sequences are LGHNA and YNFKEQ. CDR3 residues: CASSQLPSRAGGDYGYTF. The CDR3, as DNA: TGTGCCAGCAGCCAACTGCCCAGTCGGGCAGGGGGGGACTATGGCTACACCTTC.

This chain connects TRBV10-3 to TRBJ2-7; 13 bases map to TRBD2. Trimming took 10 bases from V and 6 from J; bases not matched to a gene: 6. This CDR3 has 13 amino acids. Germline values: CDR1 ENHRY, CDR2 SYGVKD. Here the CDR3 reads CASTSGRAGEQYF. In DNA, the CDR3 is TGTGCCAGTACTAGCGGGAGGGCTGGCGAGCAGTACTTC.

The CDR3 sequence: CSVAGNTNTEAFF. The CDR3 DNA reads as TGCAGCGTCGCCGGGAATACGAACACTGAAGCTTTCTTT. The chain links TRBV29-1 to TRBJ1-1; D remains unclear. The CDR3 contains 13 residues. Germline values: CDR1 SQVTM, CDR2 ANQGSEA. The V gene lost 6 bases and the J gene lost 1 base, with 12 bases spanning the gap.

The chain combines TRBV9 with TRBJ1-2; 7 positions agree with TRBD1. The CDR3 consists of 13 residues. J lost 6 bases, V lost 5 bases, and 7 bases had no gene match. Germline assignment: CDR1 SGDLS and CDR2 YYNGEE. CDR3 loop: CASSGEGANGYTF. CDR3 DNA: TGTGCCAGCAGTGGGGAGGGGGCGAATGGCTACACCTTC.